This note documents a single TCR beta chain sequence. Its antigen is not identified. Sequencing used immunoSEQ multiplex PCR; TCRdb keeps in-frame clones, though not all of them. Counted here are approximately 15,000 clones, roughly 84% occurring once; the ten biggest clones make up 5% to 7.5%. This record belongs to a study of CD4+ T cells in melanoma. Study outcomes and limitations: CD8+ T cell, macrophage and B cell function reportedly correlated with neoantigen-specific CD4+ T cells.

The V segment lost 3 bases and the J segment 0 bases; nucleotides outside the gene matches: 7. Germline CDR1 reads SGHNT; CDR2 reads YYREEE (reference sequence). The CDR3 sequence is 16 residues long. The TCR was taken from a human donor with melanoma. The sequencing sample was made of cells from a culture (not recorded whether cultured in vitro). V gene TRBV5-4 combines with J gene TRBJ2-3; 7 positions agree with TRBD1. This CDR3 is CASSSGQLTSTDTQYF. CDR3 sequence (DNA): TGTGCCAGCAGCTCGGGACAGCTTACTAGCACAGATACGCAGTATTTT.